The rows below give T cell receptor beta chains drawn from one sample of a study of OX40 agonist ivuxolimab in advanced cancers. Only in-frame clones appear in the TCRdb table, and some are missing; sequencing was by immunoSEQ multiplex PCR. The data contain over 55,000 clones, approximately 93% of them singletons. The sample was CD4+ or CD8+ T cells sorted from blood, taken in a trial of the OX40 agonist ivuxolimab. These receptor sequences come from an adult with an advanced solid tumor such as melanoma, head and neck, liver or kidney cancer. The CDR3 runs from the conserved cysteine through the conserved F or W. Fields, in order: J gene, clone size, D gene, V gene, CDR3 DNA, CDR3 protein. D genes are given only for firm matches. Clone sizes are given selectively: once, few, many, or a class where the clone is expanded.

J: TRBJ2-5; size: .; D: .; V: TRBV1; DNA: TGCACCAGCAAAGGACGCGGCCGGAAGCGGGAGGGCCGACGAGAGACCCAGTACTTC; CDR3: CTSKGRGRKREGRRETQYF
J: TRBJ1-2; size: .; D: TRBD1; V: TRBV29-1; DNA: TGCAGCGTTGAAGGTTTGGGACAGGGCAATGGCTACACCTTC; CDR3: CSVEGLGQGNGYTF
J: TRBJ2-7; size: .; D: TRBD2; V: TRBV2; DNA: TGTGCCAGCAGGGAAGGGACTAGCGCCTTCACCTACGAGCAGTACTTC; CDR3: CASREGTSAFTYEQYF
J: TRBJ2-7; size: .; D: .; V: TRBV18; DNA: TGTGCCAGCTCACTCTCCGGGAAGCATTACGAGCAGTACTTC; CDR3: CASSLSGKHYEQYF
J: TRBJ1-1; size: .; D: TRBD1; V: TRBV5-4; DNA: TGTGCCAGCAGTCGCGGACAGGATGAAGCTTTCTTT; CDR3: CASSRGQDEAFF
J: TRBJ2-7; size: .; D: TRBD2; V: TRBV27; DNA: TGTGCCAGCAGTGGGACACCTACACCGGGACTAGCGTTCTACGAGCAGTACTTC; CDR3: CASSGTPTPGLAFYEQYF
J: TRBJ2-4; size: .; D: .; V: TRBV5-8; DNA: TGTGCCAGCAGCCGTGGGTCCGGGGTAGCCAAAAACATTCAGTACTTC; CDR3: CASSRGSGVAKNIQYF
J: TRBJ1-1; size: .; D: .; V: TRBV11-3; DNA: TGTGCCAGCAGCTCCTCCATGCGGGTTAACACTGAAGCTTTCTTT; CDR3: CASSSSMRVNTEAFF
J: TRBJ2-1; size: .; D: TRBD2; V: TRBV2; DNA: TGTGCCAGCACCGGGGGACTAGCGGGAGTCCACAATGAGCAGTTCTTC; CDR3: CASTGGLAGVHNEQFF
J: TRBJ2-5; size: .; D: TRBD2; V: TRBV5-4; DNA: TGTGCCAGCAGCACACTAGCGGGGGGGCAAGAGACCCAGTACTTC; CDR3: CASSTLAGGQETQYF
J: TRBJ2-7; size: .; D: TRBD2; V: TRBV11-3; DNA: TGTGCCAGCAGCCGGACTAGCGGGAACTACGAGCAGTACTTC; CDR3: CASSRTSGNYEQYF
J: TRBJ2-3; size: .; D: TRBD2; V: TRBV7-7; DNA: TGTGCCAGCAGCTTAGTAGCGGGAGGGCCCCCAGATACGCAGTATTTT; CDR3: CASSLVAGGPPDTQYF
J: TRBJ1-4; size: .; D: TRBD1; V: TRBV28; DNA: TGTGCCAGCAGGGCTACAGGGGGGGATGAAAAACTGTTTTTT; CDR3: CASRATGGDEKLFF
J: TRBJ1-3; size: .; D: .; V: TRBV6-1; DNA: TGTGCCAGTACTACAGGATGGTCCGGAAACACCATATATTTT; CDR3: CASTTGWSGNTIYF
J: TRBJ1-1; size: .; D: TRBD1; V: TRBV28; DNA: TGTGCCAGCAGTTCTAGACAGGGGGACAACACTGAAGCTTTCTTT; CDR3: CASSSRQGDNTEAFF
J: TRBJ2-3; size: .; D: .; V: TRBV7-7; DNA: TGTGCTAGCAGCTTAGCGGAGAGCAGTACGCAGTATTTT; CDR3: CASSLAESSTQYF
J: TRBJ2-5; size: .; D: .; V: TRBV4-1; DNA: TGCGCCAGCAGCCAAGGGGGGAAAGGGCGGGTCCCAGAGACCCAGTACTTC; CDR3: CASSQGGKGRVPETQYF
J: TRBJ1-1; size: .; D: .; V: TRBV19; DNA: TGTGCCAGTAGCCCGTGGGCGAACACTGAAGCTTTCTTT; CDR3: CASSPWANTEAFF
J: TRBJ2-5; size: .; D: .; V: TRBV9; DNA: TGTGCCAGCAGCGTTCGGTACGGGCAAGAGACCCAGTACTTC; CDR3: CASSVRYGQETQYF
J: TRBJ2-7; size: few; D: .; V: TRBV7-6; DNA: TGTGCCAGCAGCCCCTATAACTACGAGCAGTACTTC; CDR3: CASSPYNYEQYF
J: TRBJ1-1; size: .; D: .; V: TRBV4-1; DNA: TGCGCCAGCAGCCAAGATGTAAAGGAGGCTGAAGCTTTCTTT; CDR3: CASSQDVKEAEAFF
J: TRBJ2-7; size: .; D: TRBD2; V: TRBV9; DNA: TGTACCAGCAGCGTAGCTCCTGACGGGAGGGCCGGATACGAGCAGTACTTC; CDR3: CTSSVAPDGRAGYEQYF
J: TRBJ1-1; size: .; D: .; V: TRBV28; DNA: TGTGCCAGCACGATGAACACTGAAGCTTTCTTT; CDR3: CASTMNTEAFF
J: TRBJ2-6; size: .; D: .; V: TRBV19; DNA: TGTGCCAGTAGTATAGACCCATCTGGGGCCAACGTCCTGACTTTC; CDR3: CASSIDPSGANVLTF
J: TRBJ2-4; size: .; D: .; V: TRBV7-2; DNA: TGTGCCAGCAGCCCACCGCCAGCCAAAAACATTCAGTACTTC; CDR3: CASSPPPAKNIQYF
J: TRBJ2-2; size: .; D: TRBD2; V: TRBV5-1; DNA: TGCGCCAGCAGCGTCCGGGAGGGGGCCGGGGAGCTGTTTTTT; CDR3: CASSVREGAGELFF
J: TRBJ1-3; size: .; D: .; V: TRBV6-6; DNA: TGTGCCAGCAGTTCACGATCCTTGGACGGAAACACCATATATTTT; CDR3: CASSSRSLDGNTIYF
J: TRBJ2-3; size: .; D: .; V: TRBV29-1; DNA: TGCAGCGTTATCGGTCCGGCTACGCAGTATTTT; CDR3: CSVIGPATQYF
J: TRBJ2-3; size: .; D: .; V: TRBV19; DNA: TGTGCCAGTATGGGGATCACAGATACGCAGTATTTT; CDR3: CASMGITDTQYF
J: TRBJ2-4; size: .; D: TRBD2; V: TRBV19; DNA: TGTGCCAGTAGTACGGGACTAGCGGAGGACAAAAACATTCAGTACTTC; CDR3: CASSTGLAEDKNIQYF
J: TRBJ2-6; size: .; D: TRBD1; V: TRBV28; DNA: TGTGCCAGCACTTTGGACAGGGGGCTCTCTGGGGCCAACGTCCTGACTTTC; CDR3: CASTLDRGLSGANVLTF
J: TRBJ2-5; size: .; D: .; V: TRBV11-3; DNA: TGTGCCAGCAGCATAGGACAGCAAGAGACCCAGTACTTC; CDR3: CASSIGQQETQYF
J: TRBJ2-4; size: .; D: TRBD2; V: TRBV27; DNA: TGTGCCAGCAGGCCGGGACTAGAAGCGCCTCAGTACTTC; CDR3: CASRPGLEAPQYF
J: TRBJ2-3; size: .; D: .; V: TRBV11-3; DNA: TGTGCCAGCAGCACCTCCGGGAACACAGATACGCAGTATTTT; CDR3: CASSTSGNTDTQYF
J: TRBJ1-1; size: .; D: TRBD1; V: TRBV19; DNA: TGTGCCAGTAGTAAAACAGGGGGGAGTGGCACTGAAGCTTTCTTT; CDR3: CASSKTGGSGTEAFF